These 24 T cell receptor beta chains originate from one sample sequenced in a study of shared clonotypes between healthy human individuals. Using immunoSEQ multiplex PCR, the repertoire was profiled, and TCRdb retains in-frame clones only, with some absent. The sample records millions of clones, 95% being singletons. Source material: naive CD4+ T cells sorted from blood. As for subset: CD45RA+ positively selected. The receptors were sampled from a man aged 18 to 35 in good health.

This rearrangement joins TRBV7-5 to TRBJ1-1; TRBD1 is the table's D call, not checked against the DNA. TRBV7-5 constitutes a pseudogene. This CDR3 is 14 amino acids long. The CDR3 loop is CARSFRQRNTEAFF. Here the CDR3 DNA reads TGTGCCAGAAGCTTTAGACAGAGGAACACTGAAGCTTTCTTT.

The chain is built from TRBV20-1 and TRBJ2-7; D unresolved. Trimming removed 8 bases at V and 3 bases at J, with 8 bases between. Germline V gene data show CDR1 as DFQATT and CDR2 as SNEGSKA (reference sequence). The CDR3 totals 10 residues. CDR3 in amino acids: CSPRIYEQYF. For the CDR3, the DNA is TGCAGTCCCAGGATCTACGAGCAGTACTTC.

This chain joins TRBV5-6 and TRBJ1-6; possible D gene TRBD1, 6 bases. Germline-derived CDR1 and CDR2 are SGHDT and YYEEEE. CDR3 length equals 14 residues. The V and J ends lost 1 base and 10 bases respectively, with 12 bases between them. The CDR3 region has the DNA TGTGCCAGCAGCTTGATCGGGGGACAATCACCCCTCCACTTT. Amino acids: CASSLIGGQSPLHF. Full variable domain (outside the CDR3, taken from reference TRBV5-6 and TRBJ1-6): DAGVTQSPTHLIKTRGQQVTLRCSPKSGHDTVSWYQQALGQGPQFIFQYYEEEERQRGNFPDRFSGHQFPNYSSELNVNALLLGDSALYLCASSLIGGQSPLHFGNGTRLTVT.

Here the CDR3 reads CASSLREGGSLGNTIYF. DNA for the CDR3: TGCGCCAGCAGCCTTAGGGAAGGGGGCTCTCTGGGAAACACCATATATTTT. V gene TRBV4-1 combines with J gene TRBJ1-3; TRBD1 matches 7 bases. CDR3 length: 17 amino acids. CDR1 and CDR2 from the germline V gene are MGHRA and YSYEKL. Losses at the gene ends were 4 bases for V and 4 bases for J; bases not matched to a gene: 13.

This clone was seen just once. The rearrangement uses TRBV11-2 and TRBJ2-5; 13 nucleotides agree with TRBD2. In germline, CDR1 is SGHAT, CDR2 FQNNGV. The V and J ends lost 3 bases and 3 bases, in that order; junction bases with no gene match: 4. The CDR3 has 16 residues. CDR3 in DNA: TGTGCCAGCAGCTTTATCGGGACTAGCGGGAAAGAGACCCAGTACTTC. Residues: CASSFIGTSGKETQYF.

V gene TRBV7-2 combines with J gene TRBJ1-5, with 12 bases fitting TRBD1. The CDR3 has 18 residues. Germline V gene lookup returns CDR1 SGHTA and CDR2 FQGNSA. Unmatched junction bases numbered 7, after V lost 3 bases and J lost 1 base. The CDR3 coding sequence is TGTGCCAGCAGCTTCAAAGGGACAGGGGGCGCCAGCAATCAGCCCCAGCATTTT. Amino acids: CASSFKGTGGASNQPQHF.

The CDR3 reads CASSMGRTDTQYF. CDR3 DNA sequence: TGTGCCAGCAGCATGGGCCGGACAGATACGCAGTATTTT. The chain is built from TRBV2 and TRBJ2-3; D is unresolved. Germline loops: CDR1 SNHLY, CDR2 FYNNEI. This CDR3 spans 13 amino acids. V was clipped by 6 bases and J by 3 bases, with 10 bases between them.

The chain has TRBV2 and TRBJ1-4; no clear D. Trimming shortened V by 8 bases and J by 4 bases, and 8 bases separated the two germline ends. Looked up from germline, CDR1 is SNHLY and CDR2 is FYNNEI. The CDR3 has 12 residues. CDR3 protein: CASGLVNEKLFF. Written as DNA, the CDR3 is TGTGCCAGCGGACTCGTTAATGAAAAACTGTTTTTT.

V is TRBV27 and J is TRBJ1-1; D might be TRBD1 (5 bases). Trimming shortened V by 3 bases and J by 2 bases, and 10 bases separated the two germline ends. The germline V gene encodes CDR1 MNHEY and CDR2 SMNVEV (reference sequence). CDR3 length: 14 amino acids. The CDR3 nucleotides are TGTGCCAGCAGTTTCGGCAGGGACAACACTGAAGCTTTCTTT. This sequence encodes CASSFGRDNTEAFF.

The rearrangement joins TRBV12-5 to TRBJ2-2; a weak D match, TRBD2 (6 bases). Per germline, CDR1 LGHNT and CDR2 FRNRAP. The CDR3 is 17 residues long. V was shortened by 3 bases and J by 4 bases, with 18 bases between the two germline ends. The DNA of the CDR3 is TGTGCTAGTGGTTTCCGTCGGGGGAATGGCGCCACCGGGGAGCTGTTTTTT. Protein sequence: CASGFRRGNGATGELFF. Using reference TRBV12-5 and TRBJ2-2 for the parts outside the CDR3, the full variable domain is DARVTQTPRHKVTEMGQEVTMRCQPILGHNTVFWYRQTMMQGLELLAYFRNRAPLDDSGMPKDRFSAEMPDATLATLKIQPSEPRDSAVYFCASGFRRGNGATGELFFGEGSRLTVL.

The CDR3 spells CASSFRTRGLDTQYF. The CDR3 DNA reads as TGTGCCAGCAGCTTCCGGACTAGGGGGTTAGATACGCAGTATTTT. J is TRBJ2-3 and V is TRBV7-2, with D possibly matching TRBD2 (7 bases). CDR3 length equals 15 residues. V was clipped by 3 bases and J by 5 bases, with 15 bases between them. Looked up from germline, CDR1 is SGHTA and CDR2 is FQGNSA.

This clone occurred once. The chain uses TRBV6-5 and TRBJ2-1, with a tentative D call TRBD1 (6 bases). The CDR3 is 13 residues long. The germline gives CDR1 MNHEY, CDR2 SVGAGI. V dropped 6 bases and J dropped 4 bases, with 10 bases sitting between them. The CDR3 nucleotides read TGTGCCAGCAGCGACGACAGGTACAATGAGCAGTTCTTC. It is translated as CASSDDRYNEQFF.

V and J are TRBV5-1 and TRBJ1-4, with a weak D call TRBD1 (6 bases). The CDR3 has 17 residues. Germline V gene lookup returns CDR1 SGHRS and CDR2 YFSETQ. V dropped 2 bases and J dropped 5 bases, with 19 bases sitting between them. The CDR3 DNA sequence: TGCGCCAGCAGCTTAACAGAGGACAGAGGGGAAAATGAAAAACTGTTTTTT. Translation: CASSLTEDRGENEKLFF. Looking up the rest from reference TRBV5-1 and TRBJ1-4 gives the full variable domain: KAGVTQTPRYLIKTRGQQVTLSCSPISGHRSVSWYQQTPGQGLQFLFEYFSETQRNKGNFPGRFSGRQFSNSRSEMNVSTLELGDSALYLCASSLTEDRGENEKLFFGSGTQLSVL.

This chain links TRBV4-1 with TRBJ2-7, with 11 bases identical to TRBD1. This CDR3 is 15 amino acids long. CDR1 is MGHRA, CDR2 YSYEKL, per germline. V lost 3 bases, J lost 5 bases, and 6 bases stayed unmatched. The CDR3 coding sequence is TGCGCCAGCAGCCATCCGGACAGGGGGCCAAACGAGCAGTACTTC. Residues: CASSHPDRGPNEQYF.

To note about this clone: The same CDR3 also results from other DNA sequences found in this sample. The V and J genes are TRBV2 and TRBJ2-4; D unresolved. This CDR3 spans 14 amino acids. V lost 1 base, J lost 0 bases, and 4 bases lay in between. CDR1 is SNHLY, CDR2 FYNNEI, per germline. Here the CDR3 DNA reads TGTGCCAGCAGTGAAGGGCTAGCCAAAAACATTCAGTACTTC. It codes for CASSEGLAKNIQYF.

The chain combines TRBV6-6 with TRBJ1-3, with TRBD1 as a possible D gene (5 bases). The germline gives CDR1 MNHNY, CDR2 SVGAGI (reference sequence). CDR3 length: 13 residues. Between the trimmed V and J ends, which lost 4 bases and 8 bases, there was a span of 12 bases. The CDR3 sequence: CASSLRREDTIYF. The DNA of the CDR3 is TGTGCCAGCAGTTTACGCAGGGAAGACACCATATATTTT.

The gene calls are TRBV4-3 and TRBJ2-3; no clear D gene. The CDR3 extends over 16 amino acids. The germline gives CDR1 LGHNA, CDR2 YSLEER. V was shortened by 0 bases and J by 2 bases, with 12 bases between the two germline ends. In DNA form, the CDR3 reads TGCGCCAGCAGCCAAGATTCGGCAGGCTCCACAGATACGCAGTATTTT. Amino acids: CASSQDSAGSTDTQYF.

The CDR3 here is CASCRLNPQYF. DNA of the CDR3: TGTGCCAGCTGTCGTCTCAACCCCCAGTACTTC. The genes are TRBV2 and TRBJ2-7; D unresolved. The CDR3 consists of 11 residues. V dropped 8 bases and J dropped 10 bases, with 15 bases sitting between them. Germline V lookup: CDR1 SNHLY, CDR2 FYNNEI.

The rearrangement links TRBV18 to TRBJ2-6, with D possibly being TRBD1 or TRBD2 (5 bases each). This CDR3 comprises 15 residues. Between the trimmed V and J ends, which lost 3 bases and 3 bases, there was a span of 9 bases. The germline V gene has CDR1 KGHSH and CDR2 LQKENI. DNA for the CDR3: TGTGCCAGCTCACCCCGAGGGGTTGGGGCCAACGTCCTGACTTTC. It yields the protein CASSPRGVGANVLTF.

The rearrangement uses TRBV5-6 and TRBJ1-5; 7 bases agree with TRBD1. The CDR3 spans 14 residues. Unmatched junction bases numbered 4, after V lost 3 bases and J lost 4 bases. In germline, CDR1 is SGHDT, CDR2 YYEEEE. In DNA form, the CDR3 reads TGTGCCAGCAGCTCCTACAGGGGAAATCAGCCCCAGCATTTT. Translated, it gives CASSSYRGNQPQHF. Using reference TRBV5-6 and TRBJ1-5 for the parts outside the CDR3, the full variable domain is DAGVTQSPTHLIKTRGQQVTLRCSPKSGHDTVSWYQQALGQGPQFIFQYYEEEERQRGNFPDRFSGHQFPNYSSELNVNALLLGDSALYLCASSSYRGNQPQHFGDGTRLSIL.

CDR3 sequence (DNA): TGTGCCAGCAGCGCTCGGGACAGGGGAAATTCACCCCTCCACTTT. The encoded protein is CASSARDRGNSPLHF. The chain joins TRBV11-1 to TRBJ1-6; TRBD1 agrees at 10 bases. There are 15 residues in the CDR3. CDR1 is SGHAT and CDR2 is FQDESV in the germline V gene (reference sequence). J lost 7 bases, V lost 5 bases, and 5 bases had no gene match. The whole variable domain, filled in from reference TRBV11-1 and TRBJ1-6, reads EAEVAQSPRYKITEKSQAVAFWCDPISGHATLYWYRQILGQGPELLVQFQDESVVDDSQLPKDRFSAERLKGVDSTLKIQPAELGDSAMYLCASSARDRGNSPLHFGNGTRLTVT.

The rearrangement uses TRBV6-5 and TRBJ2-7; 7 bases agree with TRBD2. The CDR3 length is 14 residues. Germline V gene data show CDR1 as MNHEY and CDR2 as SVGAGI. Trimming at V came to 6 bases and at J to 2 bases, leaving 7 bases not matched to a gene. CDR3 nucleotide sequence: TGTGCCAGCAGCCCTAGCGGAACCCCCTACGAGCAGTACTTC. This encodes CASSPSGTPYEQYF.

In its sample, this clone was seen once. The V gene is TRBV10-3, the J gene TRBJ2-6; possible D gene TRBD1, 6 bases. The germline CDR1 and CDR2 sequences are ENHRY and SYGVKD. The CDR3 runs to 15 residues. The V gene lost 10 bases and the J gene lost 0 bases, with 13 bases spanning the gap. CDR3 amino acids: CATSPGVSGANVLTF. CDR3 nucleotide sequence: TGTGCCACATCACCAGGGGTCTCTGGGGCCAACGTCCTGACTTTC.

The chain uses TRBV7-2 and TRBJ2-7; D gene ambiguous. Germline CDR1 reads SGHTA; CDR2 reads FQGNSA. Trimming removed 8 bases from V and 3 bases from J, with 14 bases in between. CDR3 length: 13 residues. The CDR3 DNA is TGTGCCAGCTCACCATCAGAAAACTACGAGCAGTACTTC. This encodes CASSPSENYEQYF.